These T cell receptor beta chains were read from a single sample in a study of shared clonotypes between healthy human individuals. The assay was immunoSEQ multiplex PCR, and TCRdb's table has in-frame clones only and misses some. The table includes about 960,000 clones, 76% detected once. The sequencing input was memory CD4+ T cells sorted from blood. Receptors originate from a man aged 18 to 35 in good health. Each CDR3 is given with its conserved first and last residue. D genes are given only for firm matches. Some rows have no size entry. The others give once, few or many, or a class for an expanded clone.

J gene: TRBJ2-2
clone size: .
V gene: TRBV21-1
D gene: .
CDR3 protein: CASSRGEVRTGELFF
CDR3 DNA: TGTGCCAGCAGCCGGGGTGAGGTGCGGACCGGGGAGCTGTTTTTT

J gene: TRBJ2-2
clone size: .
V gene: TRBV5-1
D gene: .
CDR3 protein: CASSLDGVSGTGELFF
CDR3 DNA: TGCGCCAGCAGCTTGGACGGGGTCTCGGGAACCGGGGAGCTGTTTTTT

J gene: TRBJ2-2
clone size: .
V gene: TRBV10-3
D gene: .
CDR3 protein: CAISTGEPGGELFF
CDR3 DNA: TGTGCCATCAGCACGGGGGAGCCGGGCGGGGAGCTGTTTTTT

J gene: TRBJ2-3
clone size: .
V gene: TRBV18
D gene: .
CDR3 protein: CASSPPLQGGDTQYF
CDR3 DNA: TGTGCCAGCTCACCACCGCTGCAGGGAGGAGATACGCAGTATTTT

J gene: TRBJ2-1
clone size: .
V gene: TRBV5-1
D gene: TRBD1
CDR3 protein: CASSRDGQGYSYNEQFF
CDR3 DNA: TGCGCCAGCAGCCGCGACGGACAGGGGTACTCCTACAATGAGCAGTTCTTC

J gene: TRBJ2-3
clone size: once
V gene: TRBV30
D gene: .
CDR3 protein: CAWKGLGNTDTQYF
CDR3 DNA: TGTGCCTGGAAAGGGCTAGGAAACACAGATACGCAGTATTTT

J gene: TRBJ2-1
clone size: .
V gene: TRBV5-1
D gene: TRBD1
CDR3 protein: CASSLAGQGAHEQFF
CDR3 DNA: TGCGCCAGCAGCTTGGCGGGCCAGGGGGCGCATGAGCAGTTCTTC

J gene: TRBJ1-4
clone size: .
V gene: TRBV30
D gene: .
CDR3 protein: CAWSYLLAVNEKLFF
CDR3 DNA: TGTGCCTGGAGCTACCTTCTGGCAGTTAATGAAAAACTGTTTTTT

J gene: TRBJ2-3
clone size: .
V gene: TRBV5-1
D gene: TRBD2
CDR3 protein: CASSATSGGADTQYF
CDR3 DNA: TGCGCCAGCAGCGCGACTAGCGGGGGGGCGGATACGCAGTATTTT

J gene: TRBJ2-1
clone size: .
V gene: TRBV25-1
D gene: .
CDR3 protein: CASNSVMRSHNEQFF
CDR3 DNA: TGTGCCAGCAATAGCGTCATGCGGTCACACAATGAGCAGTTCTTC

J gene: TRBJ2-5
clone size: .
V gene: TRBV30
D gene: .
CDR3 protein: CAWKVVGLVTQYF
CDR3 DNA: TGTGCCTGGAAAGTCGTGGGGCTGGTGACCCAGTACTTC

J gene: TRBJ2-7
clone size: .
V gene: TRBV10-3
D gene: TRBD1
CDR3 protein: CAISENPGTGYEQYF
CDR3 DNA: TGTGCCATCAGTGAGAACCCCGGGACAGGCTACGAGCAGTACTTC

J gene: TRBJ1-2
clone size: .
V gene: TRBV6-5
D gene: TRBD1
CDR3 protein: CASSYSGTGSYGYTF
CDR3 DNA: TGTGCCAGCAGTTACTCCGGGACAGGGAGCTATGGCTACACCTTC

J gene: TRBJ2-7
clone size: .
V gene: TRBV20-1
D gene: .
CDR3 protein: CSAYEFYEQYF
CDR3 DNA: TGCAGTGCTTATGAGTTTTACGAGCAGTACTTC

J gene: TRBJ1-1
clone size: .
V gene: TRBV25-1
D gene: .
CDR3 protein: CASSEGAYTEAFF
CDR3 DNA: TGTGCCAGCAGTGAAGGGGCCTACACTGAAGCTTTCTTT

J gene: TRBJ2-7
clone size: few
V gene: TRBV5-4
D gene: TRBD2
CDR3 protein: CASSLVSSGSHEQYF
CDR3 DNA: TGTGCCAGCAGCTTGGTGTCTAGCGGGAGCCACGAGCAGTACTTC

J gene: TRBJ2-7
clone size: .
V gene: TRBV30
D gene: .
CDR3 protein: CAWGRQSYEQYF
CDR3 DNA: TGTGCCTGGGGAAGACAGTCCTACGAGCAGTACTTC

J gene: TRBJ2-7
clone size: .
V gene: TRBV5-1
D gene: .
CDR3 protein: CASSFGVSYEQYF
CDR3 DNA: TGCGCCAGCAGTTTTGGGGTGAGCTACGAGCAGTACTTC

J gene: TRBJ1-6
clone size: .
V gene: TRBV6-1
D gene: .
CDR3 protein: CAIDPGLVGNSPLHF
CDR3 DNA: TGTGCCATCGATCCAGGGTTAGTCGGAAATTCACCCCTCCACTTT

J gene: TRBJ1-6
clone size: .
V gene: TRBV28
D gene: .
CDR3 protein: CASSLDRTVYNSPLHF
CDR3 DNA: TGTGCCAGCAGTTTAGACAGGACGGTCTATAATTCACCCCTCCACTTT

J gene: TRBJ1-1
clone size: .
V gene: TRBV6-6
D gene: TRBD1
CDR3 protein: CASSRTTLGQGPEAFF
CDR3 DNA: TGTGCCAGCAGCCGAACAACCCTGGGACAGGGCCCTGAAGCTTTCTTT

J gene: TRBJ2-1
clone size: .
V gene: TRBV5-4
D gene: .
CDR3 protein: CAFQGIVSYNEQFF
CDR3 DNA: TGTGCCTTCCAGGGGATAGTCTCCTACAATGAGCAGTTCTTC

J gene: TRBJ2-3
clone size: .
V gene: TRBV4-1
D gene: TRBD2
CDR3 protein: CASTSTDGGAKTQYF
CDR3 DNA: TGCGCCAGCACCTCCACCGACGGGGGGGCAAAGACGCAGTATTTT

J gene: TRBJ2-1
clone size: .
V gene: TRBV4-1
D gene: .
CDR3 protein: CASSQPRMAYNEQFF
CDR3 DNA: TGCGCCAGCAGCCAACCCCGGATGGCCTACAATGAGCAGTTCTTC

J gene: TRBJ2-5
clone size: few
V gene: TRBV10-3
D gene: TRBD2
CDR3 protein: CAISVGLAGVQETQYF
CDR3 DNA: TGTGCCATCAGTGTCGGGCTAGCGGGAGTACAAGAGACCCAGTACTTC

J gene: TRBJ2-2
clone size: .
V gene: TRBV6-1
D gene: TRBD2
CDR3 protein: CASSESAGSGGINTGELFF
CDR3 DNA: TGTGCCAGCAGTGAATCCGCAGGGTCGGGAGGGATTAACACCGGGGAGCTGTTTTTT

J gene: TRBJ2-1
clone size: .
V gene: TRBV9
D gene: TRBD1
CDR3 protein: CASSADRGRSNEQFF
CDR3 DNA: TGTGCCAGCAGTGCAGACAGGGGGCGTAGTAATGAGCAGTTCTTC

J gene: TRBJ2-5
clone size: .
V gene: TRBV4-3
D gene: TRBD1
CDR3 protein: CASSRGTGGEGETQYF
CDR3 DNA: TGCGCCAGCAGCCGGGGGACAGGGGGAGAGGGAGAGACCCAGTACTTC

J gene: TRBJ1-2
clone size: .
V gene: TRBV5-6
D gene: .
CDR3 protein: CASSLRGAGVYGYTF
CDR3 DNA: TGTGCCAGCAGCTTGAGAGGAGCGGGGGTCTATGGCTACACCTTC

J gene: TRBJ2-7
clone size: .
V gene: TRBV9
D gene: .
CDR3 protein: CASSPWTAPYEQYF
CDR3 DNA: TGTGCCAGCAGCCCGTGGACGGCTCCCTACGAGCAGTACTTC

J gene: TRBJ2-3
clone size: few
V gene: TRBV7-6
D gene: TRBD2
CDR3 protein: CASSVKAGGTDTQYF
CDR3 DNA: TGTGCCAGCAGTGTTAAAGCGGGGGGCACAGATACGCAGTATTTT

J gene: TRBJ2-7
clone size: .
V gene: TRBV7-2
D gene: TRBD2
CDR3 protein: CASSFTGGQQYEQYF
CDR3 DNA: TGTGCCAGCAGCTTTACGGGAGGGCAACAGTACGAGCAGTACTTC

J gene: TRBJ2-1
clone size: .
V gene: TRBV6-5
D gene: TRBD2
CDR3 protein: CASRETSGSYNEQFF
CDR3 DNA: TGTGCCAGCAGGGAGACTAGCGGCTCCTACAATGAGCAGTTCTTC

J gene: TRBJ2-5
clone size: .
V gene: TRBV20-1
D gene: .
CDR3 protein: CSARGEKTQYF
CDR3 DNA: TGCAGTGCTAGAGGGGAGAAGACCCAGTACTTC

J gene: TRBJ2-1
clone size: .
V gene: TRBV2
D gene: TRBD2
CDR3 protein: CANRRTSGAYNEQFF
CDR3 DNA: TGTGCCAACAGACGGACTAGCGGGGCTTACAATGAGCAGTTCTTC

J gene: TRBJ1-1
clone size: .
V gene: TRBV18
D gene: .
CDR3 protein: CASSPPSQSDTEAFF
CDR3 DNA: TGTGCCAGCTCACCTCCCTCACAGTCGGACACTGAAGCTTTCTTT

J gene: TRBJ2-1
clone size: .
V gene: TRBV5-1
D gene: TRBD2
CDR3 protein: CASSLEASGRAAFF
CDR3 DNA: TGCGCCAGCAGCTTGGAGGCTAGCGGGAGGGCCGCGTTCTTC

J gene: TRBJ2-1
clone size: .
V gene: TRBV5-5
D gene: .
CDR3 protein: CASSLVTSYYNEQFF
CDR3 DNA: TGTGCCAGCAGCTTGGTAACTAGCTATTACAATGAGCAGTTCTTC

J gene: TRBJ1-1
clone size: .
V gene: TRBV6-1
D gene: .
CDR3 protein: CASSDGRGWTEAFF
CDR3 DNA: TGTGCCAGCAGTGATGGGAGGGGGTGGACTGAAGCTTTCTTT

J gene: TRBJ1-6
clone size: .
V gene: TRBV11-2
D gene: TRBD1
CDR3 protein: CASSTGTANSPLHF
CDR3 DNA: TGTGCCAGCAGCACCGGGACAGCTAATTCACCCCTCCACTTT

J gene: TRBJ2-7
clone size: .
V gene: TRBV5-5
D gene: .
CDR3 protein: CASSLAGTLSYEQYF
CDR3 DNA: TGTGCCAGCAGCCTGGCCGGGACTTTATCCTACGAGCAGTACTTC

J gene: TRBJ2-3
clone size: .
V gene: TRBV19
D gene: .
CDR3 protein: CASSNHQSTDTQYF
CDR3 DNA: TGTGCCAGTAGTAACCACCAGAGCACAGATACGCAGTATTTT

J gene: TRBJ2-4
clone size: .
V gene: TRBV29-1
D gene: TRBD2
CDR3 protein: CSVGEGNIQYF
CDR3 DNA: TGCAGCGTTGGGGAGGGGAACATTCAGTACTTC

J gene: TRBJ2-5
clone size: many
V gene: TRBV7-2
D gene: .
CDR3 protein: CASSFSPTETQYF
CDR3 DNA: TGTGCCAGCAGCTTTAGTCCCACGGAGACCCAGTACTTC

J gene: TRBJ2-7
clone size: many
V gene: TRBV7-7
D gene: .
CDR3 protein: CVQGQVGWYEQYF
CDR3 DNA: TGTGTTCAAGGTCAGGTTGGCTGGTACGAGCAGTACTTC

J gene: TRBJ2-3
clone size: .
V gene: TRBV27
D gene: TRBD1
CDR3 protein: CASSIQKQGASTDTQYF
CDR3 DNA: TGTGCCAGCAGTATCCAGAAACAGGGGGCTAGCACAGATACGCAGTATTTT

J gene: TRBJ1-1
clone size: .
V gene: TRBV6-6
D gene: TRBD1
CDR3 protein: CASMRDRVAFF
CDR3 DNA: TGTGCCAGCATGAGGGACAGGGTAGCTTTCTTT

J gene: TRBJ1-5
clone size: .
V gene: TRBV19
D gene: .
CDR3 protein: CASSMGLQGGNQPQHF
CDR3 DNA: TGTGCCAGTAGTATGGGACTCCAAGGGGGCAATCAGCCCCAGCATTTT

J gene: TRBJ1-3
clone size: .
V gene: TRBV6-1
D gene: .
CDR3 protein: CASSEVTGTGNTIYF
CDR3 DNA: TGTGCCAGCAGTGAAGTTACAGGGACTGGAAACACCATATATTTT

J gene: TRBJ1-4
clone size: few
V gene: TRBV16
D gene: TRBD1
CDR3 protein: CASSQSRTGSEKLFF
CDR3 DNA: TGTGCCAGCAGCCAATCCAGGACAGGGAGCGAAAAACTGTTTTTT

J gene: TRBJ2-7
clone size: .
V gene: TRBV11-2
D gene: TRBD1
CDR3 protein: CASTQGANEQYF
CDR3 DNA: TGTGCCAGCACGCAGGGGGCGAACGAGCAGTACTTC